The 14 T cell receptor beta chains given below trace back to one sample, sequenced in a study of shared clonotypes between healthy human individuals (dated by TCRdb to 2020 to 2021). The library was made by the immunoSEQ multiplex PCR assay. TCRdb retrieved this table from immuneACCESS and kept in-frame rearrangements only. Not all clones are present; in checked studies, unresolved V genes account for under half, and no reason is known for the remainder. This sample holds some 2,500,000 clones; 80% to 95% were observed only once. 0.37% of the sample is held by the ten biggest clonotypes. Specimen: naive CD4+ T cells from PBMCs. This specimen's cell subset or site label, interpreted: CD45RA+ positively selected. These TCRs come from a young man in good health. Some clones in this sample may be carry-over from other donors' samples.

The chain recombines TRBV30 with TRBJ1-6; the D is unclear. Trimming took 5 bases from V and 7 from J, leaving 12 bases between them. The CDR3 sequence is 13 residues long. Germline V gene data show CDR1 as GTSNPN and CDR2 as SVGIG (reference sequence). CDR3 DNA sequence: TGTGCCTGGGAAAGAAATGGGAATTCACCCCTCCACTTT. Translation gives CAWERNGNSPLHF.

J is TRBJ2-7 and V is TRBV18; no clear D. Germline V CDR1 and CDR2: KGHSH, LQKENI. V lost 6 bases to trimming and J lost 3 bases, with 12 bases between them. This CDR3 has 13 residues. DNA of the CDR3: TGTGCCAGCTCCAAGGGCTTCAACTACGAGCAGTACTTC. It is translated as CASSKGFNYEQYF.

This clone came up once. The rearrangement joins TRBV25-1 to TRBJ1-1; D is undetermined. Germline V gene lookup returns CDR1 MGHDK and CDR2 SYGVNS. V was cut by 6 bases and J by 0 bases, with 8 bases left in between. The CDR3 length is 13 residues. The DNA of the CDR3 is TGTGCCAGCAGGGGTTATATGAACACTGAAGCTTTCTTT. It yields the protein CASRGYMNTEAFF.

V is TRBV5-1 and J is TRBJ2-1; D remains ambiguous. This CDR3 comprises 15 residues. V lost 6 bases and J lost 0, with 13 bases in between. In germline, CDR1 is SGHRS, CDR2 YFSETQ. The CDR3 coding sequence is TGCGCCAGCAAAGTGGGTCACGGCTCCTACAATGAGCAGTTCTTC. This translates into CASKVGHGSYNEQFF.

The rearrangement joins TRBV6-1 to TRBJ1-4; TRBD1 aligns across 8 bases. With 8 bases clipped from V and 7 bases from J, the junction kept 12 bases outside the gene matches. The CDR3 extends over 15 amino acids. Looked up from germline, CDR1 is MNHNS and CDR2 is SASEGT. CDR3 DNA: TGTGCCAGCGGCCCAAGGACAGGGTGGGGTGAAAAACTGTTTTTT. Protein sequence: CASGPRTGWGEKLFF.

The V gene is TRBV11-2, the J gene TRBJ1-3; no firm D call. This CDR3 has 15 amino acids. Germline CDR1 reads SGHAT; CDR2 reads FQNNGV. V was shortened by 2 bases and J by 0 bases, with 8 bases between the two germline ends. CDR3 sequence (DNA): TGTGCCAGCAGCTTATACTCCGGCTCTGGAAACACCATATATTTT. This encodes CASSLYSGSGNTIYF. Together with reference TRBV11-2 and TRBJ1-3, the CDR3 gives the full variable domain: EAGVAQSPRYKIIEKRQSVAFWCNPISGHATLYWYQQILGQGPKLLIQFQNNGVVDDSQLPKDRFSAERLKGVDSTLKIQPAKLEDSAVYLCASSLYSGSGNTIYFGEGSWLTVV.

V and J are TRBV5-6 and TRBJ2-1, with no clear D. Trimming pared 6 bases from V and 4 bases from J, leaving 14 bases between. Germline values: CDR1 SGHDT, CDR2 YYEEEE. This CDR3 has 14 residues. This CDR3 is CASNIFVTYNEQFF. In DNA, the CDR3 is TGTGCCAGCAACATCTTCGTTACGTACAATGAGCAGTTCTTC.

This chain uses TRBV7-8 with TRBJ2-1; D might be TRBD1 (5 bases). V was clipped by 5 bases and J by 4 bases, with 15 bases between them. CDR3 length: 15 amino acids. Germline V gene lookup returns CDR1 SGHVS and CDR2 FQNEAQ. The CDR3 DNA reads as TGTGCCAGCAGCACGACAGTGGGCCCGTACAATGAGCAGTTCTTC. This translates into CASSTTVGPYNEQFF.

The CDR3 protein is CASSPVTPSGRAKKTQYF. The CDR3 coding sequence is TGTGCCAGCAGTCCGGTAACCCCTAGCGGGAGGGCCAAGAAGACCCAGTACTTC. The rearrangement links TRBV28 to TRBJ2-5; 12 bases line up with TRBD2. Germline loops: CDR1 MDHEN, CDR2 SYDVKM. The J segment lost 6 bases and the V segment lost 5 bases, leaving 16 bases of the junction unmatched. This CDR3 spans 18 amino acids. Looking up the rest from reference TRBV28 and TRBJ2-5 gives the full variable domain: DVKVTQSSRYLVKRTGEKVFLECVQDMDHENMFWYRQDPGLGLRLIYFSYDVKMKEKGDIPEGYSVSREKKERFSLILESASTNQTSMYLCASSPVTPSGRAKKTQYFGPGTRLLVL.

This sequence joins TRBV6-5 and TRBJ2-7; 9 positions agree with TRBD2. Trimming removed 2 bases from V and 5 bases from J; junction bases left unmatched: 4. This CDR3 has 14 residues. Germline V gene data show CDR1 as MNHEY and CDR2 as SVGAGI. The CDR3 nucleotides are TGTGCCAGCAGTTACGGCGGGAGGGAACACGAGCAGTACTTC. Translated: CASSYGGREHEQYF.

The V and J genes are TRBV5-1 and TRBJ2-2; D possibly corresponds to TRBD2 (5 bases). The germline V gene encodes CDR1 SGHRS and CDR2 YFSETQ. The V end was cut by 4 bases, the J end by 2 bases, with 18 bases between. The CDR3 totals 17 residues. This CDR3 reads CASSSPAGLSNTGELFF. In nucleotides, the CDR3 is TGCGCCAGCAGCAGCCCCGCGGGCCTGTCTAACACCGGGGAGCTGTTTTTT.

The gene calls are TRBV30 and TRBJ2-1; TRBD1 is a possible D gene (7 bases). V lost 5 bases and J lost 10, with 21 bases in between. Germline CDR1 is GTSNPN and CDR2 is SVGIG (reference sequence). CDR3 length: 14 amino acids. The CDR3 DNA reads as TGTGCCTGGGGACTACTGACAGGGCGTCGGGAGCAGTTCTTC. Protein product: CAWGLLTGRREQFF.

The chain links TRBV10-3 to TRBJ1-6, with a weak D call TRBD1 (5 bases). V was cut by 3 bases and J by 4 bases, with 7 bases left in between. This CDR3 contains 14 residues. Germline-derived CDR1 and CDR2 are ENHRY and SYGVKD. CDR3 nucleotide sequence: TGTGCCATCAGTGACAGGGTTTATAATTCACCCCTCCACTTT. The encoded protein is CAISDRVYNSPLHF.

This clone was detected once. The rearrangement links TRBV6-5 to TRBJ2-7; D may be TRBD2 (6 bases). The germline V gene has CDR1 MNHEY and CDR2 SVGAGI. This CDR3 contains 13 residues. V gave up 3 bases and J gave up 6 bases, with 12 bases separating them. In DNA, the CDR3 is TGTGCCAGCAGTTATAGGGGACTGACCGAGCAGTACTTC. Translated: CASSYRGLTEQYF.